Listed here are 2 T cell receptor beta chains from one sample, sequenced in a study of radiotherapy plus CTLA-4 blockade in lung cancer. The data were produced by immunoSEQ multiplex PCR, yet TCRdb's version contains in-frame clones alone and is incomplete. The sample holds some 27,000 clones; approximately 80% are singletons and the top ten take approximately 25%. The sequencing used peripheral blood, collected from a patient treated with radiotherapy plus ipilimumab. The receptors stem from a human donor with non-small cell lung cancer that progressed on radiotherapy plus ipilimumab.

This chain uses TRBV5-1 with TRBJ2-2, with a weak D call TRBD1 (6 bases). Per the germline V gene, CDR1 is SGHRS and CDR2 is YFSETQ. The CDR3 sequence is 16 residues long. Trimming took off 4 bases at V and 4 bases at J, with 17 bases between the two ends. CDR3 protein: CASSEQGIGGTGELFF. DNA for the CDR3: TGCGCCAGCAGCGAGCAGGGGATTGGGGGCACCGGGGAGCTGTTTTTT.

The rearrangement joins TRBV4-1 to TRBJ1-5; D is uncertain. Germline V gene sequence: CDR1 MGHRA, CDR2 YSYEKL. The CDR3 runs 14 residues. V dropped 2 bases and J dropped 6 bases, with 11 bases sitting between them. The CDR3 DNA follows: TGCGCCAGCAGCCAAACGGCCGGGGTTCAGCCCCAGCATTTT. Protein sequence: CASSQTAGVQPQHF.